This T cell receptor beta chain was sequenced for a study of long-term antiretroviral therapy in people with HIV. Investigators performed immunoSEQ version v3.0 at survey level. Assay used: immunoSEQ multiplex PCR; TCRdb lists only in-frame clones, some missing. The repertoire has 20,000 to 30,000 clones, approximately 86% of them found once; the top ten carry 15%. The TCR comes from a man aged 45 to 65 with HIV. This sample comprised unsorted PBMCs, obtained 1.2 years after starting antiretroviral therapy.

The CDR3 sequence: CASSAPGDTEAFF. The CDR3 bases are TGTGCCAGCAGCGCCCCAGGCGACACTGAAGCTTTCTTT. The chain couples TRBV6-6 to TRBJ1-1, with D uncertain. Trimming removed 6 bases from V and 3 bases from J, with 11 bases in between. In germline, CDR1 is MNHNY, CDR2 SVGAGI (reference sequence). The CDR3 has 13 amino acids.